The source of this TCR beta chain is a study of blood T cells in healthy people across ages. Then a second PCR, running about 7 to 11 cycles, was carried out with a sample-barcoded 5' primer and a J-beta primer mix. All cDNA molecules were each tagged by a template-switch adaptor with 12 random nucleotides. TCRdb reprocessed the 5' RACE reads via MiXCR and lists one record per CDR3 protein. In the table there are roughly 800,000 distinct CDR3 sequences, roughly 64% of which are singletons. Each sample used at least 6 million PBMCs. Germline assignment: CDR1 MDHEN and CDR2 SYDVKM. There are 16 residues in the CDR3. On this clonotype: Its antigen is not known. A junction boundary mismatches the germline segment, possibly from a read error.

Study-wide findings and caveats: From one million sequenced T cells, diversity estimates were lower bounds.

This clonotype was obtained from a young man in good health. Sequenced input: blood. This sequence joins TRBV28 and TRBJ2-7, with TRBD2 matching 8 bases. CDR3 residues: CVSSFTLAGLTYEQYF. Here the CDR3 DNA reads TGTGTCAGCAGTTTTACGTTAGCGGGACTGACCTACGAGCAGTACTTC.